This note documents a single T cell receptor (beta chain) sequence. The sample originates from a study of blood T cell repertoires in COVID-19. Only in-frame clones appear in the TCRdb table, and some are missing; sequencing was by immunoSEQ multiplex PCR. The sample contains around 400,000 clones, around nine tenths of which appear only once. The CDR3 spans 15 residues. Looked up from germline, CDR1 is MNHNS and CDR2 is SASEGT. With 3 bases clipped from V and 6 bases from J, the junction kept 5 bases outside the gene matches. This receptor was taken from a woman aged 18-30 years who had been exposed to COVID-19. Source material: PBMCs or T cells enriched from blood (not recorded which). This chain connects TRBV6-1 to TRBJ2-2; TRBD2 matches at 9 bases. The CDR3 region is CASSERGRAPGELFF. CDR3 bases: TGTGCCAGCAGTGAGCGCGGGAGGGCCCCCGGGGAGCTGTTTTTT.